These 3 T cell receptor beta chains share one sample of origin, sequenced in a study of neoadjuvant anti-PD-1 for oral cavity cancer. Repertoires were generated with immunoSEQ multiplex PCR, while TCRdb's copy carries only in-frame clones and drops some. The repertoire consists of about 61,000 clones, with 65% to 80% occurring once and the leading ten covering 2.6%. The source material was PBMCs, sampled before nivolumab (anti-PD-1) treatment. All receptors derive from a person aged 40-85 years with oral cavity squamous cell carcinoma.

This sequence joins TRBV4-1 and TRBJ1-4, with a tentative D call TRBD1 (6 bases). Between the trimmed V and J ends, which lost 1 base and 7 bases, there was a span of 19 bases. The CDR3 totals 17 residues. Germline V gene sequence: CDR1 MGHRA, CDR2 YSYEKL. In nucleotides, the CDR3 is TGCGCCAGCAGCCAAGGCTTTCCCCAGGGGATGAGTGAAAAACTGTTTTTT. Amino acids: CASSQGFPQGMSEKLFF.

V is TRBV5-1 and J is TRBJ2-3; 8 bases are a match to TRBD2. CDR1 and CDR2 (germline): SGHRS, YFSETQ. CDR3 length: 14 residues. The V and J ends lost 5 bases and 6 bases, in that order; junction bases with no gene match: 8. The CDR3 loop reads CASSSPGGLDTQYF. CDR3 DNA sequence: TGCGCCAGCAGTTCTCCGGGGGGGCTGGATACGCAGTATTTT.

The chain links TRBV2 to TRBJ1-1, with D perhaps matching TRBD1 (6 bases). Germline CDR1 and CDR2: SNHLY and FYNNEI. V was pared by 5 bases and J by 4 bases, with 20 bases between. The CDR3 is 16 residues long. The CDR3 DNA is TGTGCCAGCAGTAGAGGGCAGGGGAGGTGGGGCACTGAAGCTTTCTTT. Protein sequence: CASSRGQGRWGTEAFF.